Shown below are 3 T cell receptor beta chains from a single sample sequenced in a study of T cell repertoires in cytomegalovirus infection. TCRdb re-called the reads through MiXCR, storing one row per CDR3 protein. The sample has about half a million distinct CDR3 sequences; 30% to 35% are singletons. Which antigens these TCRs recognize remains unknown. Source: cultured PBMCs, taken from culture after CMV antigen stimulation. The receptors come from a human donor in good health (CMV status not recorded). Some clones in this sample may be carry-over from other donors' samples.

This clonotype was seen a handful of times. The chain couples TRBV27 to TRBJ2-7; TRBD2 aligns across 10 bases. Germline V CDR1 and CDR2: MNHEY, SMNVEV (reference sequence). V was clipped by 2 bases and J by 5 bases; unmatched bases: 6. The CDR3 is 15 amino acids. CDR3 coding DNA: TGTGCCAGCAGTTTAGGAGCGGGAGGGAGAGACGAGCAGTACTTC. This codes for CASSLGAGGRDEQYF.

This clonotype was seen more than once but under ten times. This chain connects TRBV7-2 to TRBJ2-3, with D possibly being TRBD1 (6 bases). Germline V gene lookup returns CDR1 SGHTA and CDR2 FQGNSA. The germline V and J ends were trimmed by 5 bases and 0 bases, with 12 bases remaining between them. The CDR3 loop spans 15 amino acids. The CDR3 is CASSTQGTSTDTQYF. The CDR3 nucleotides are TGTGCCAGCAGCACCCAGGGGACCAGCACAGATACGCAGTATTTT.

This clonotype has ten or more counts. The rearrangement links TRBV7-2 to TRBJ2-1, with 14 bases aligning to TRBD2. Trimming removed 5 bases from V and 6 bases from J; junction bases left unmatched: 15. The germline V gene encodes CDR1 SGHTA and CDR2 FQGNSA. This CDR3 region has 19 residues. Here the CDR3 reads CASSPRDPGLAGVLNEQFF. For the CDR3, the DNA is TGTGCCAGCAGCCCCAGGGATCCGGGACTAGCGGGAGTCCTCAATGAGCAGTTCTTC.